This TCR beta chain was sequenced in a study of cytomegalovirus exposure and HLA in healthy donors. The PCR was carried out with 60 Vbeta primers and 13 Jbeta primers. Clones were read by immunoSEQ multiplex PCR, and TCRdb kept only the in-frame ones, dropping some. The sample includes 140,000 or so clones, around 90% of them seen just once. As concerns this clone: Its antigen is still unknown.

The germline V and J ends were trimmed by 8 bases and 7 bases, with 21 bases remaining between them. The CDR3 has 15 residues. Germline assignment: CDR1 SGHNT and CDR2 YENEEA. Findings and caveats of the study: The authors confirmed in vitro that a few CMV-associated chains were specific for CMV antigens. The authors enumerated over 150 TCR beta chains as linked to cytomegalovirus. When analyzed later, the rates of TCR association showed variation by HLA locus, with DRB1 the most and HLA-C the fewest.

Healthy bone marrow donors formed the donor group. The origin of this receptor is a woman in her thirties or forties in good health and CMV-seronegative. Sequenced: PBMCs. The V gene is TRBV11-3, the J gene TRBJ2-1; weak D call: TRBD2 (7 bases). The CDR3 is CASVDLKGGTNEQFF. Here the CDR3 DNA reads TGTGCCAGCGTTGACCTTAAGGGGGGGACAAATGAGCAGTTCTTC.